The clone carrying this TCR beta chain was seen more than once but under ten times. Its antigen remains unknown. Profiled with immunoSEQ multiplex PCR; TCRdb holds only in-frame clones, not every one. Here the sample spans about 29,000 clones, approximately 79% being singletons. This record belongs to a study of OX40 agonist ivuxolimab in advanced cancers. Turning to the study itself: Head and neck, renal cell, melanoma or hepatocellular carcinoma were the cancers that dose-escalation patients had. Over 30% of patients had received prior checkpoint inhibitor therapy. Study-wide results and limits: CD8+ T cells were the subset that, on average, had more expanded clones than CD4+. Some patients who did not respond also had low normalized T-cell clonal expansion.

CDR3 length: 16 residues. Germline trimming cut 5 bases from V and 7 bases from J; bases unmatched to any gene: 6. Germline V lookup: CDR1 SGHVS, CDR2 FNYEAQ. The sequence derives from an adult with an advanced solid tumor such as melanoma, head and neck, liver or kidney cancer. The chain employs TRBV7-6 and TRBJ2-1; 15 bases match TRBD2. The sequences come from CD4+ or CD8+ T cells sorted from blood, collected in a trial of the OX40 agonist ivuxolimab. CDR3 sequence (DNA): TGTGCCAGCAGCCCTGGGACTAGCGGGAGGTGGAATGAGCAGTTCTTC. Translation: CASSPGTSGRWNEQFF.